Included here is one T cell receptor beta chain sequence, with context. As yet, its antigen is unknown. These data belong to a study of T cell repertoires in cytomegalovirus infection. Study observations and caveats: Ex vivo responses were dominated by HLA-C-restricted CMV-specific TCR beta clonotypes.

TCRdb used MiXCR to reprocess the reads, holding one entry per CDR3 protein. This sample has about 180,000 distinct CDR3 sequences, with approximately 18% found just once. This CDR3 region has 11 residues. V was clipped by 8 bases and J by 8 bases, with 12 bases between them. Per the germline V gene, CDR1 is MNHGY and CDR2 is SAAAGT. This chain links TRBV6-8 with TRBJ1-2; D not certain. Sequencing was done on a sample of CD8+ T cells from PBMCs. This clonotype was obtained from a human donor in good health (CMV status not recorded). Some clones in this sample may be carry-over from other donors' samples. CDR3 bases: TGTGCCAGCCGATCTAAGAGCGGCTACACCTTC. This gives the protein CASRSKSGYTF.